What follows are 24 T cell receptor beta chains derived from one specimen sequenced in a study of blood T cells in healthy people across ages. Through a sample-barcoded 5' primer and a J-beta primer mix, a second PCR was run for about 6 to 11 cycles. TCRdb reprocessed the 5' RACE reads via MiXCR and lists one record per CDR3 protein. Of 700,000 to 850,000 distinct CDR3 sequences listed, less than 70% were seen once; the top ten hold 41%. The sequencing input was blood. These receptors originate from a man at least 80 years old in good health.

The chain joins TRBV7-9 to TRBJ1-4, with a tentative D call TRBD1 (5 bases). The CDR3 is 18 amino acids. The germline gives CDR1 SEHNR, CDR2 FQNEAQ (reference sequence). V lost 0 bases and J lost 2, with 16 bases in between. The CDR3 DNA is TGTGCCAGCAGCTTAGCATGGGGCGCCGGGAAGACTAATGAAAAACTGTTTTTT. Protein product: CASSLAWGAGKTNEKLFF.

CDR3 sequence: CASSLDSLAGGPYNEQFF. In DNA, the CDR3 is TGTGCCAGCAGCTTAGATTCACTAGCGGGAGGACCCTACAATGAGCAGTTCTTC. The rearrangement uses TRBV11-3 and TRBJ2-1, with 12 bases lining up with TRBD2. The CDR3 is made up of 18 amino acids. From germline, CDR1 is SGHNT and CDR2 YENEEA. V lost 0 bases and J lost 2; bases outside the gene matches: 5.

This clonotype was seen a single time. The V call is TRBV20-1, the J call TRBJ2-5; a possible D gene is TRBD2 (6 bases). Trimming cost V 3 bases and J 4 bases, with 12 bases left between them. Germline CDR1 DFQATT, CDR2 SNEGSKA (reference sequence). The CDR3 length is 13 residues. CDR3 DNA sequence: TGCAGTGCTAGGTTCGGCGGGGTAGAGACCCAGTACTTC. Residues: CSARFGGVETQYF.

About this clonotype: This may stem from a read error, because a much larger clone lies one nucleotide away. J is TRBJ2-5 and V is TRBV7-8, with 7 bases aligning to TRBD1. Per the germline V gene, CDR1 is SGHVS and CDR2 is FQNEAQ. V dropped 5 bases and J dropped 11; count of bases not matched to a gene: 20. The CDR3 is 16 amino acids. The CDR3 DNA reads TGTGCCAGCAGCCCGCTCCAGGACAGGAAGACCTACGTGCAGTACTTC. This codes for CASSPLQDRKTYVQYF.

This clonotype was detected once. The V gene is TRBV10-3, the J gene TRBJ2-5; D is possibly TRBD1 (6 bases). The J call may be wrong; the DNA end is better matched by TRBJ2-7. The germline V gene has CDR1 ENHRY and CDR2 SYGVKD. The CDR3 consists of 11 residues. CDR3 bases: TGTGCCAGTACAGGGAACTACGAGCAGTACTTC. Amino acids: CASTGNYEQYF.

CDR3 in amino acids: CSAAWTSGYF. CDR3 coding DNA: TGCAGTGCTGCCTGGACTAGCGGGTATTTT. This chain connects TRBV20-1 to TRBJ2-3; TRBD2 aligns across 10 bases. The CDR3 covers 10 residues. V shed 5 bases and J 14 bases; nucleotides not matched to a gene: 4. Germline values: CDR1 DFQATT, CDR2 SNEGSKA (reference sequence).

The rearrangement joins TRBV6-1 to TRBJ2-3; no firm D call. The CDR3 loop spans 14 amino acids. Germline CDR1 reads MNHNS; CDR2 reads SASEGT. V lost 4 bases and J 2 bases, leaving 10 bases between the germline ends. Here the CDR3 DNA reads TGTGCCAGCAGTGTTGGAGCAACCACAGATACGCAGTATTTT. This codes for CASSVGATTDTQYF.

The rearrangement links TRBV12-3 or TRBV12-4 to TRBJ2-7; D is undetermined. V lost 5 bases, J lost 2 bases, and 13 bases lay in between. The CDR3 loop spans 14 amino acids. The CDR3 reads CASSPPESTYEQYF. The CDR3 nucleotides are TGTGCCAGCAGTCCGCCAGAGTCTACCTACGAGCAGTACTTC.

This sequence joins TRBV3-1 and TRBJ2-1; possibly TRBD2 for D (6 bases). This CDR3 has 14 residues. The ends were cut back, 11 bases at V and 4 bases at J, with 18 bases in the middle. Germline V lookup: CDR1 LGHDT, CDR2 YNNKEL (reference sequence). DNA for the CDR3: TGTGCCGCCTCCCCTAGCGAGCCATACAATGAGCAGTTCTTC. Protein: CAASPSEPYNEQFF.

This clonotype was seen only a few times. The chain is built from TRBV27 and TRBJ2-1; 9 nucleotides agree with TRBD2. V dropped 7 bases and J dropped 9; count of bases not matched to a gene: 16. This CDR3 is 16 amino acids long. Germline loops: CDR1 MNHEY, CDR2 SMNVEV (reference sequence). The CDR3: CASTLNPGLATGEQFF. CDR3 DNA: TGTGCCAGCACTCTTAACCCGGGACTAGCAACGGGTGAGCAGTTCTTC.

The rearrangement uses TRBV12-3 or TRBV12-4 and TRBJ2-7, with D perhaps matching TRBD1 (5 bases). This CDR3 has 14 amino acids. V lost 1 base, J lost 6 bases, and 13 bases lay in between. Here the CDR3 DNA reads TGTGCCAGCAGTTTAGGCAGGGAATCCGGCGAGCAGTACTTC. This codes for CASSLGRESGEQYF.

This clonotype was counted a single time. V is TRBV24-1 and J is TRBJ1-2, with 10 bases that match TRBD1. The junction had 5 bases not matched to a gene; V was cut back by 1 base and J by 7 bases. The germline V gene encodes CDR1 KGHDR and CDR2 SFDVKD. CDR3 size: 15 residues. CDR3 region: CATSDFPDRGLGYTF. In nucleotides, the CDR3 is TGTGCCACCAGTGATTTTCCAGACAGGGGGCTTGGCTACACCTTC.

This clonotype was detected only a few times. The chain links TRBV18 to TRBJ2-3; D gene uncertain. This CDR3 is 14 amino acids long. Germline V gene lookup returns CDR1 KGHSH and CDR2 LQKENI. Trimming shortened V by 3 bases and J by 0 bases, and 7 bases separated the two germline ends. In DNA form, the CDR3 reads TGTGCCAGCTCACCCCTTGACAGCACAGATACGCAGTATTTT. It yields the protein CASSPLDSTDTQYF.

This clonotype has just a few counts. This sequence joins TRBV29-1 and TRBJ2-5; weak D call: TRBD1 (6 bases). Per the germline V gene, CDR1 is SQVTM and CDR2 is ANQGSEA. Trimming took off 2 bases at V and 4 bases at J, with 14 bases between the two ends. The CDR3 is 14 amino acids. As DNA, the CDR3 is TGCAGCGTTGAAATCAACAGGGACGGAGAGACCCAGTACTTC. The encoded protein is CSVEINRDGETQYF.

The sample holds a few counts of this clonotype. The rearrangement links TRBV7-9 to TRBJ1-2; no reliable D call. This CDR3 is 14 amino acids long. V was shortened by 2 bases and J by 7 bases, with 14 bases between the two germline ends. CDR1 and CDR2 (germline): SEHNR, FQNEAQ (reference sequence). The CDR3 region is CASSLNNGVSGYTF. CDR3 DNA: TGTGCCAGCAGCTTAAACAATGGAGTATCTGGCTACACCTTC.

The chain couples TRBV12-3 or TRBV12-4 to TRBJ2-5; a weak D match, TRBD2 (5 bases). V lost 4 bases and J 6 bases, leaving 18 bases between the germline ends. The CDR3 consists of 15 residues. As DNA, the CDR3 is TGTGCCAGCAGTTCCCCGGAGGCGAAGGTGAAGACCCAGTACTTC. Protein product: CASSSPEAKVKTQYF.

The table lists this clonotype with a few counts. The genes are TRBV3-1 and TRBJ2-4; weak D call: TRBD2 (5 bases). V lost 4 bases and J 7 bases, leaving 14 bases between the germline ends. This CDR3 has 14 amino acids. The germline gives CDR1 LGHDT, CDR2 YNNKEL (reference sequence). The CDR3 reads CASSPTRWLNIQYF. CDR3 sequence (DNA): TGTGCCAGCAGCCCCACTAGATGGTTGAACATTCAGTACTTC.

This clonotype was found once. The CDR3 DNA is TGTGCCTGGAGTTCGGACCTGAACACTGAAGCTTTCTTT. Protein sequence: CAWSSDLNTEAFF. The chain combines TRBV30 with TRBJ1-1; D remains ambiguous. The V gene lost 2 bases and the J gene lost 0 bases, with 7 bases spanning the gap. Germline V CDR1 and CDR2: GTSNPN, SVGIG (reference sequence). The CDR3 is 13 amino acids. Together with reference TRBV30 and TRBJ1-1, the CDR3 gives the full variable domain: SQTIHQWPATLVQPVGSPLSLECTVEGTSNPNLYWYRQAAGRGLQLLFYSVGIGQISSEVPQNLSASRPQDRQFILSSKKLLLSDSGFYLCAWSSDLNTEAFFGQGTRLTVV.

This chain uses TRBV29-1 with TRBJ2-1, with 12 nucleotides matching TRBD2. J lost 10 bases, V lost 3 bases, and 7 bases had no gene match. The CDR3 loop spans 14 amino acids. Germline CDR1 and CDR2: SQVTM and ANQGSEA. CDR3 amino acids: CSVDRLAGVPEQFF. For the CDR3, the DNA is TGCAGCGTTGATCGACTAGCGGGAGTCCCCGAGCAGTTCTTC.

The gene calls are TRBV10-3 and TRBJ1-1, with D tentatively TRBD1 (5 bases). The germline V and J ends were trimmed by 0 bases and 4 bases, with 15 bases remaining between them. The CDR3 is 16 residues long. The germline CDR1 and CDR2 sequences are ENHRY and SYGVKD. In DNA, the CDR3 is TGTGCCATCAGTGAGTCGGGGTCGAGGGGAGGCACTGAAGCTTTCTTT. This encodes CAISESGSRGGTEAFF.

This clonotype was counted between two and nine times. This rearrangement joins TRBV6-1 to TRBJ2-7; TRBD2 agrees at 11 bases. J gave up 5 bases and V 4 bases, and 7 bases lay outside the gene matches. The CDR3 covers 15 residues. The germline V gene encodes CDR1 MNHNS and CDR2 SASEGT. Here the CDR3 DNA reads TGTGCCAGCAGTGGTAGCGGGAGGGCTGGAAACGAGCAGTACTTC. It specifies CASSGSGRAGNEQYF.

This chain links TRBV2 with TRBJ2-4; maybe TRBD2 (6 bases). CDR1 SNHLY and CDR2 FYNNEI come from the germline V gene. V shed 3 bases and J shed 0 bases, with 12 bases lying between them. The CDR3 is made up of 16 amino acids. The CDR3: CASSDAGSLAKNIQYF. In DNA form, the CDR3 reads TGTGCCAGCAGTGATGCGGGGTCTCTAGCCAAAAACATTCAGTACTTC. Drawing the rest from reference TRBV2 and TRBJ2-4, the complete variable domain is EPEVTQTPSHQVTQMGQEVILRCVPISNHLYFYWYRQILGQKVEFLVSFYNNEISEKSEIFDDQFSVERPDGSNFTLKIRSTKLEDSAMYFCASSDAGSLAKNIQYFGAGTRLSVL.

The chain has TRBV2 and TRBJ1-5, with TRBD1 identical over 9 bases. The junction had 13 bases not matched to a gene; V was cut back by 6 bases and J by 4 bases. Germline V CDR1 and CDR2: SNHLY, FYNNEI. The CDR3 is 17 residues long. The CDR3, as DNA: TGTGCCAGCAGGGCGGATAGGACAGGGGCCGCGAATCAGCCCCAGCATTTT. Translation gives CASRADRTGAANQPQHF.

The chain links TRBV10-2 to TRBJ2-3; 13 bases map to TRBD2. The ends lost 5 bases at V and 8 bases at J; junction bases unmatched: 7. The length of the CDR3 is 15 residues. Germline V gives CDR1 WSHSY, CDR2 SAAADI. In DNA form, the CDR3 reads TGCGCCAGCAGTTCGAGGGGACTAGCGGGACGTACGCAGTATTTT. Amino acids: CASSSRGLAGRTQYF.